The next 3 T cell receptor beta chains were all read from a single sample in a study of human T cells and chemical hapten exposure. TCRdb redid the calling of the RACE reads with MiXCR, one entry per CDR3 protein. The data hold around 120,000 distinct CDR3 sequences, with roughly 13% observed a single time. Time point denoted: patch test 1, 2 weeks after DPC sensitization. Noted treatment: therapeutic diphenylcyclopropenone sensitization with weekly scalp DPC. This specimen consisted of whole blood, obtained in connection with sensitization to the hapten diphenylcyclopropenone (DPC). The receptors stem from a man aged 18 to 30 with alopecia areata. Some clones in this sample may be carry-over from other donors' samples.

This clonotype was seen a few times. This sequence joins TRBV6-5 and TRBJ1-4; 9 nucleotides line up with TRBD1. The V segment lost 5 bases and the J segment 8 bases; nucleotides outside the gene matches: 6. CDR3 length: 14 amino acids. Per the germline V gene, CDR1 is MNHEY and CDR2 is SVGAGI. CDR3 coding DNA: TGTGCCAGCAGTCCGGGACAGGGTAAAGAAAAACTGTTTTTT. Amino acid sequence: CASSPGQGKEKLFF.

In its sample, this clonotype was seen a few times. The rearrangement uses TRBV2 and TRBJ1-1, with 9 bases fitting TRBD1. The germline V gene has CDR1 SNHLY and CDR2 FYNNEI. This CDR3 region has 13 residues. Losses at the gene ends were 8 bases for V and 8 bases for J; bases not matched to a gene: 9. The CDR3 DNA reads TGTGCCAGCGGAGGGGACAGGGTGATAGAAGCTTTCTTT. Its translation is CASGGDRVIEAFF.

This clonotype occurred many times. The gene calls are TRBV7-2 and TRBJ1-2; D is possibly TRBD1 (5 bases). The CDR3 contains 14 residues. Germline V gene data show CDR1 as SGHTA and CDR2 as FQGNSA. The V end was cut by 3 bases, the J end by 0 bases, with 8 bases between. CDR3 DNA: TGTGCCAGCAGCTTCGAGGGGCCTAACTATGGCTACACCTTC. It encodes CASSFEGPNYGYTF.